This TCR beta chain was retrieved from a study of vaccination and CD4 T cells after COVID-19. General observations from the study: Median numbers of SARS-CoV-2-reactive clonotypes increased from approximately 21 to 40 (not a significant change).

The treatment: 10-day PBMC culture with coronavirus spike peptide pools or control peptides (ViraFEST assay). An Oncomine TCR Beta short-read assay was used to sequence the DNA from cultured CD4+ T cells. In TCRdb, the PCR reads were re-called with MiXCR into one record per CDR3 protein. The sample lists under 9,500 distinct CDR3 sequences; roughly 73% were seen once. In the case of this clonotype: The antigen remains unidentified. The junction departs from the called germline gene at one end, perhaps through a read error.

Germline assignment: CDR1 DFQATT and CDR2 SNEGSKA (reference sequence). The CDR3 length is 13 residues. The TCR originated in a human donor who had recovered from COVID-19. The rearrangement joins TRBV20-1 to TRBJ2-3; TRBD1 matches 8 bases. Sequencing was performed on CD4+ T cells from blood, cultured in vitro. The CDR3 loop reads CRARDRFKNTQYF. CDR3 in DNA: TGCAGGGCTAGGGACAGGTTCAAGAATACGCAGTATTTT.